One sample yielded the 9 T cell receptor beta chains listed below, sequenced in a study of cytomegalovirus exposure and HLA in healthy donors. Primers included in the PCR were 60 Vbeta and 13 Jbeta primers. Sequencing used immunoSEQ multiplex PCR; TCRdb keeps in-frame clones, though not all of them. This sample has 150,000 to 200,000 clones, with roughly 65% found just once. The source material was PBMCs. These receptors all stem from a young woman in good health and CMV-seropositive.

This chain connects TRBV27 to TRBJ2-7, with D perhaps matching TRBD1 (6 bases). Trimming took 6 bases from V and 3 from J, leaving 12 bases between them. This CDR3 spans 13 amino acids. In germline, CDR1 is MNHEY, CDR2 SMNVEV (reference sequence). The CDR3 coding sequence is TGTGCCAGCAGGGCCGTGGGACACTACGAGCAGTACTTC. Translated, it gives CASRAVGHYEQYF.

This clone was observed a single time. The chain is built from TRBV11-1 and TRBJ2-5, with D possibly matching TRBD1 (5 bases). Germline CDR1 and CDR2: SGHAT and FQDESV (reference sequence). V lost 3 bases, J lost 0 bases, and 11 bases lay in between. The length of the CDR3 is 15 residues. CDR3 sequence (DNA): TGTGCCAGCAGCTTTGGAGACAGAAACCAAGAGACCCAGTACTTC. It yields the protein CASSFGDRNQETQYF. The variable domain in full, with the rest retrieved from reference TRBV11-1 and TRBJ2-5, is EAEVAQSPRYKITEKSQAVAFWCDPISGHATLYWYRQILGQGPELLVQFQDESVVDDSQLPKDRFSAERLKGVDSTLKIQPAELGDSAMYLCASSFGDRNQETQYFGPGTRLLVL.

This clone was observed a handful of times. This rearrangement joins TRBV29-1 to TRBJ2-7, with 8 positions matching TRBD1. CDR1 is SQVTM and CDR2 is ANQGSEA in the germline V gene. V was pared by 6 bases and J by 4 bases, with 11 bases of the junction left unmatched. The CDR3 runs 14 residues. CDR3 loop: CSVNGQGVGYEQYF. CDR3 DNA: TGCAGCGTCAACGGACAGGGAGTTGGGTACGAGCAGTACTTC.

This clone has a handful of counts. The chain combines TRBV29-1 with TRBJ2-5, with a tentative D call TRBD2 (6 bases). CDR1 is SQVTM and CDR2 is ANQGSEA in the germline V gene. V was shortened by 6 bases and J by 11 bases, with 16 bases between the two germline ends. The CDR3 length is 11 residues. CDR3 sequence (DNA): TGCAGCGTCCTGTCAGGCGGGGAGCAGTACTTC. Translated, it gives CSVLSGGEQYF.

The chain has TRBV7-9 and TRBJ2-7, with D unresolved. V was pared by 4 bases and J by 3 bases, with 10 bases between. The CDR3 spans 13 residues. The germline V gene has CDR1 SEHNR and CDR2 FQNEAQ (reference sequence). CDR3 DNA: TGTGCCAGCAGCTATGGTACTTTCTACGAGCAGTACTTC. Translation gives CASSYGTFYEQYF. The complete variable domain, with remaining parts taken from reference TRBV7-9 and TRBJ2-7, reads DTGVSQNPRHKITKRGQNVTFRCDPISEHNRLYWYRQTLGQGPEFLTYFQNEAQLEKSRLLSDRFSAERPKGSFSTLEIQRTEQGDSAMYLCASSYGTFYEQYFGPGTRLTVT.

This clone was seen a handful of times. The J gene is TRBJ2-2, the V gene TRBV5-1; 9 positions match TRBD1. The junction had 9 bases not matched to a gene; V was cut back by 4 bases and J by 8 bases. The CDR3 is made up of 15 amino acids. Germline V gene sequence: CDR1 SGHRS, CDR2 YFSETQ. The CDR3 is CASSPGTGFAGELFF. CDR3 sequence (DNA): TGCGCCAGCAGCCCCGGGACAGGGTTCGCGGGGGAGCTGTTTTTT.

The CDR3: CASSLAQPQHF. The CDR3 DNA reads TGTGCCAGCAGTTTAGCCCAGCCCCAGCATTTT. This rearrangement joins TRBV6-1 to TRBJ1-5; D gene unclear. V was pared by 5 bases and J by 7 bases, with 6 bases between. Germline V gives CDR1 MNHNS, CDR2 SASEGT. The CDR3 totals 11 residues.

This clone was seen a few times. The chain uses TRBV29-1 and TRBJ1-5; D gene unclear. CDR1 SQVTM and CDR2 ANQGSEA come from the germline V gene. This CDR3 contains 13 residues. Trimming shortened V by 5 bases and J by 1 base, and 9 bases separated the two germline ends. The CDR3 loop reads CSVRRSSNQPQHF. The CDR3 nucleotides read TGCAGCGTTCGGAGGTCAAGCAATCAGCCCCAGCATTTT.

The V and J genes are TRBV29-1 and TRBJ2-1; D uncertain. Trimming took 6 bases from V and 6 from J, leaving 12 bases between them. Looked up from germline, CDR1 is SQVTM and CDR2 is ANQGSEA. The CDR3 is 12 residues long. The CDR3 DNA follows: TGCAGCGTCCTCTGGCCTAGCAATGAGCAGTTCTTC. Amino acids: CSVLWPSNEQFF.